This T cell receptor beta chain derives from a study of cytomegalovirus exposure and HLA in healthy donors. For the study at large: The early release's HLA-typed donors yielded some 85 million unique TCRs.

A word on this clone: Its antigen is unknown. Its ends do not fully match the called genes, so a read error is possible.

Both 60 Vbeta primers and 13 Jbeta primers went into the PCR. Only in-frame clones appear in the TCRdb table, and some are missing; sequencing was by immunoSEQ multiplex PCR. The repertoire includes around 170,000 clones, roughly 83% of them detected once, and under 2% sits in the top ten. Study conclusions and caveats: Listed as cytomegalovirus-associated were more than 150 TCR beta chains. The authors reported that TCR beta sequences could predict HLA-A and HLA-B alleles. These predictions were accurate for most subjects in the first cohort. Earlier results showed most TCR beta V segments being productive about 90% or about 30% of the time.

This CDR3 has 13 amino acids. Germline V CDR1 and CDR2: KGHSH, LQKENI. This clonotype was obtained from a woman aged 18-30 years in good health and CMV-seronegative. Sequenced material: PBMCs. The rearrangement uses TRBV18 and TRBJ2-7, with D possibly matching TRBD1 (5 bases). Written as DNA, the CDR3 is TGTGTCAGCTCACCACTTCAGGGCAACGAGCAGTACTTC. This gives the protein CVSSPLQGNEQYF.